The 15 T cell receptor beta chains given below trace back to one sample, sequenced in a study of shared clonotypes between healthy human individuals. CD45RO negativity and positive selection for CCR7 defined naive CD8 cells, a population that excluded terminally differentiated effector memory CD45RA+ cells. Sequencing used immunoSEQ multiplex PCR; TCRdb keeps in-frame clones, though not all of them. Of hundreds of thousands of clones detected, roughly 95% appear once; the ten largest clones hold roughly 0.1%. The material sequenced was naive CD8+ T cells sorted from blood. The receptors derive from a woman in her twenties or thirties in good health.

The chain carries TRBV4-1 and TRBJ2-7; possibly TRBD2 for D (5 bases). The CDR3 runs 15 residues. Trimming shortened V by 8 bases and J by 5 bases, and 22 bases separated the two germline ends. Germline V CDR1 and CDR2: MGHRA, YSYEKL. For the CDR3, the DNA is TGCGCCAGCCCCGCCCTGGGGAGTCGCCGCAACGAGCAGTACTTC. Its translation: CASPALGSRRNEQYF.

V is TRBV2 and J is TRBJ2-7; 8 bases match TRBD2. V shed 6 bases, J shed 0 bases, and the junction held 1 base outside the gene matches. This CDR3 contains 13 residues. Germline CDR1 reads SNHLY; CDR2 reads FYNNEI. This CDR3 reads CASSGRASYEQYF. The CDR3 DNA sequence: TGTGCCAGCAGCGGGAGGGCCTCCTACGAGCAGTACTTC.

In its sample, this clone was seen once. V and J are TRBV5-1 and TRBJ2-5; possibly TRBD1 for D (6 bases). The length of the CDR3 is 13 residues. V lost 9 bases and J 5 bases, leaving 17 bases between the germline ends. Germline V gene lookup returns CDR1 SGHRS and CDR2 YFSETQ. CDR3 coding DNA: TGCGCCACCCATACAGGGTACGGGGAGACCCAGTACTTC. Translated, it gives CATHTGYGETQYF.

The chain links TRBV5-4 to TRBJ2-7; TRBD2 aligns across 8 bases. Germline trimming cut 9 bases from V and 5 bases from J; bases unmatched to any gene: 7. The CDR3 runs 12 residues. Germline CDR1 SGHNT, CDR2 YYREEE (reference sequence). In nucleotides, the CDR3 is TGTGCCACCGCGGGGGGAGCTAACGAGCAGTACTTC. Translated: CATAGGANEQYF.

Of note for this clone: The sample carries other DNA sequences with the same CDR3. This chain links TRBV27 with TRBJ1-1, with D maybe TRBD1 (5 bases). The CDR3 runs to 12 residues. Germline-derived CDR1 and CDR2 are MNHEY and SMNVEV (reference sequence). V was cut by 6 bases and J by 4 bases, with 9 bases left in between. This CDR3 reads CASRERGTEAFF. The CDR3 DNA sequence: TGTGCCAGCAGAGAGAGGGGCACTGAAGCTTTCTTT.

This chain joins TRBV5-6 and TRBJ2-7, with 7 bases that match TRBD1. The V gene's germline CDR1 is SGHDT and CDR2 YYEEEE. J lost 3 bases, V lost 4 bases, and 7 bases had no gene match. There are 14 residues in the CDR3. CDR3 sequence reads: CASSLGTAYYEQYF. In nucleotides, the CDR3 is TGTGCCAGCAGCCTGGGGACAGCTTACTACGAGCAGTACTTC.

The J gene is TRBJ2-1, the V gene TRBV10-3; 7 bases agree with TRBD1. Germline assignment: CDR1 ENHRY and CDR2 SYGVKD. This CDR3 contains 15 residues. V lost 2 bases and J lost 1; bases outside the gene matches: 2. In nucleotides, the CDR3 is TGTGCCATCAGTGAGGACAGGGATTCCTACAATGAGCAGTTCTTC. This codes for CAISEDRDSYNEQFF.

The chain employs TRBV15 and TRBJ2-5; no clear D gene. The DNA matches TRBJ2-7 better at its end, which makes the J call doubtful. CDR1 is LNHNV, CDR2 YYDKDF, per germline (reference sequence). The CDR3 totals 12 residues. CDR3 sequence reads: CATSSLNFEQYF. DNA of the CDR3: TGTGCCACCAGCAGTCTCAATTTCGAGCAGTACTTC.

The chain couples TRBV13 to TRBJ2-3, with D unresolved. V gave up 5 bases and J gave up 4 bases, with 7 bases separating them. Germline lookup yields CDR1 PRHDT and CDR2 FYEKMQ (reference sequence). There are 12 residues in the CDR3. The CDR3 here is CASSPTSDTQYF. The CDR3 DNA sequence: TGTGCCAGCAGCCCAACATCAGATACGCAGTATTTT.

This rearrangement joins TRBV7-8 to TRBJ2-5, with 11 nucleotides matching TRBD2. This CDR3 is built from 16 residues. The V gene end was trimmed by 4 bases and the J gene end by 6 bases; junction bases not matched to a gene: 10. CDR1 and CDR2 from the germline V gene are SGHVS and FQNEAQ. CDR3 sequence reads: CASSSVSGRADKTQYF. The DNA for the CDR3 is TGTGCCAGCAGCTCCGTTAGCGGGAGGGCCGATAAGACCCAGTACTTC. Drawing the rest from reference TRBV7-8 and TRBJ2-5, the complete variable domain is GAGVSQSPRYKVAKRGQDVALRCDPISGHVSLFWYQQALGQGPEFLTYFQNEAQLDKSGLPSDRFFAERPEGSVSTLKIQRTQQEDSAVYLCASSSVSGRADKTQYFGPGTRLLVL.

The chain is built from TRBV11-2 and TRBJ1-4; D possibly corresponds to TRBD1 (6 bases). CDR1 is SGHAT, CDR2 FQNNGV, per germline. V lost 5 bases and J lost 4, with 17 bases in between. CDR3 length: 16 amino acids. The CDR3 is CASSRKPQGINEKLFF. The DNA for the CDR3 is TGTGCCAGCAGCCGTAAACCACAGGGTATTAATGAAAAACTGTTTTTT.

The chain carries TRBV7-9 and TRBJ2-7, with D possibly being TRBD2 (6 bases). Between the trimmed V and J ends, which lost 4 bases and 2 bases, there was a span of 15 bases. The CDR3 has 15 residues. CDR1 and CDR2 from the germline V gene are SEHNR and FQNEAQ (reference sequence). The CDR3 loop is CASSSLAELPYEQYF. Written as DNA, the CDR3 is TGTGCCAGCAGCTCATTAGCGGAACTCCCCTACGAGCAGTACTTC.

This clone was counted a single time. The chain employs TRBV28 and TRBJ1-2; D remains ambiguous. The CDR3 totals 15 residues. Germline loops: CDR1 MDHEN, CDR2 SYDVKM. Trimming cost V 1 base and J 4 bases, with 13 bases left between them. This chain's CDR3 is CASSLSLNRLYGYTF. For the CDR3, the DNA is TGTGCCAGCAGTTTATCCCTAAATAGACTCTATGGCTACACCTTC.

The gene calls are TRBV10-2 and TRBJ1-1; no definite D call. The V end lost 2 bases, the J end lost 0 bases, and 4 bases lay between the germline ends. CDR3 size: 13 residues. CDR1 is WSHSY and CDR2 is SAAADI in the germline V gene. CDR3 sequence reads: CASSESMNTEAFF. The CDR3 nucleotides are TGCGCCAGCAGTGAGAGTATGAACACTGAAGCTTTCTTT.

The CDR3 coding sequence is TGTGCCAGCAGCATCGCTAGCTATGAGCAGTTCTTC. Translating gives CASSIASYEQFF. This chain uses TRBV7-9 with TRBJ2-1; the D gene is possibly TRBD2 (5 bases). V was cut by 5 bases and J by 8 bases, with 10 bases left in between. Looked up from germline, CDR1 is SEHNR and CDR2 is FQNEAQ (reference sequence). This CDR3 has 12 residues.